This TCR beta chain appears in the sequencing data of a study of cytotoxic CD8 clonotypes in ibrutinib-treated CLL. Study-level background: Response samples were obtained once patients had received a median about 12 months of treatment, range 6 to 36. Whole-study results and caveats: In comparison with age-matched healthy donors, baseline clonality was higher and tracked circulating CD8+ T-cell counts. Increased clonality at ibrutinib response gave way to a return toward baseline at progression.

The CDR3 loop spans 16 amino acids. Germline values: CDR1 SGHRS, CDR2 YFSETQ. V was cut by 4 bases and J by 0 bases, with 14 bases left in between. Clones were sequenced by immunoSEQ multiplex PCR, and TCRdb holds only the in-frame ones, with some missing. The data contain some 25,000 clones, 78% of them singletons. Concerning this clone itself: Antigen specificity is unknown.

The receptor comes from a human donor with chronic lymphocytic leukemia. This sample comprised PBMCs, obtained before ibrutinib treatment. The V call is TRBV5-1, the J call TRBJ2-1; a possible D gene is TRBD2 (6 bases). In DNA, the CDR3 is TGCGCCAGCAGCCCCCAATACGGGGGCTCCTACAATGAGCAGTTCTTC. As protein: CASSPQYGGSYNEQFF.